The rows below give T cell receptor beta chains drawn from one sample of a study of blood T cells in healthy people across ages. TCRdb re-called the 5' RACE reads through MiXCR, storing one row per CDR3 protein. The sample lists about 1.8 million distinct CDR3 sequences, around half occurring once. The specimen was blood. These receptors all come from a woman between 40 and 55 years old in good health. Both conserved end residues are trimmed from each CDR3. Where a row states a size, it is once, few, many or the class of an expanded clone; other rows omit it.

.	TRBV3-1	11	TRBJ1-6	ASSQVDTTPLH
.	TRBV20-1	14	TRBJ1-6	SASQTGRDYNSPLH
.	TRBV4-1	13	TRBJ1-2	ASSRDKTVPVGYT
few	TRBV15	13	TRBJ1-5	ATDAGGGGNQPQH
.	TRBV5-1	12	.	ASSFGEPQETQF
few	TRBV7-2	10	TRBJ2-2	ASSLESRELF
few	TRBV6-6	12	TRBJ1-5	ASSPWYSNQPQH
few	TRBV27	13	TRBJ2-5	ASSLFASGGETQY
.	TRBV27	14	.	ASPGLADLYQETQY
few	TRBV10-3	14	TRBJ1-1	AISEWVGWQYTEAF
.	TRBV4-2	14	TRBJ1-2	ASSQDSKGGGYGYT
.	TRBV15	13	TRBJ2-1	ATSKGSSGANEQF
.	TRBV20-1	10	TRBJ1-2	SAPPGDDGYT
.	TRBV28	13	.	ASSFWRGGYNEQY
.	TRBV6-5	15	TRBJ1-1	ASSYQAPGTGTTEAF
once	TRBV12-3/TRBV12-4	14	TRBJ1-2	ASSYLFARAEYGYT
.	TRBV28	14	TRBJ1-1	ASSFGPGERNTEAF
few	TRBV24-1	13	TRBJ1-2	ATSDPARNSAGYT
.	TRBV20-1	13	TRBJ1-5	SARTRDRGGQPQH
.	TRBV20-1	12	TRBJ2-5	SARGTRRQETQY
few	TRBV5-1	12	TRBJ2-1	ASSSGTANNEQF
once	TRBV7-9	12	TRBJ1-2	ASSLVVASYGCT
few	TRBV20-1	12	TRBJ2-5	SAHLAGGEETQY
.	TRBV10-2	12	TRBJ2-5	ASKTAGGRETQY
.	TRBV6-1	16	TRBJ2-6	ASTTGTGRGSGANVLT
.	TRBV9	14	TRBJ1-2	ASSVGRGQVRDGYT
.	TRBV20-1	17	TRBJ1-2	SCPQRLTGAAVSGYGYT
few	TRBV4-2	14	TRBJ2-4	ASSPSKGGAVDIQY
.	TRBV20-1	15	TRBJ2-1	SATPLAGGSLGGEQF
.	TRBV3-1	12	.	ASSQDRTVSEQY
few	TRBV6-1	11	TRBJ2-7	ASLQGASYEQY
.	TRBV2	10	TRBJ2-3	ASSEFGNTQY
few	TRBV20-1	9	TRBJ2-3	SVRSGDTQY
few	TRBV12-5	14	TRBJ2-5	ASGLVVDRGLETQY
.	TRBV7-2	14	TRBJ2-5	ASSHLRGGGRETQY
few	TRBV10-3	12	TRBJ2-7	AISAGSYSYEQY
.	TRBV10-3	13	TRBJ2-5	AISAVAGAQETQY
.	TRBV7-9	16	TRBJ2-6	ASSLERPDRSGANVLT